The 27 T cell receptor beta chains below come from one sample, sequenced in a study of cytomegalovirus exposure and HLA in healthy donors. 60 Vbeta and 13 Jbeta primers were used in PCR. TCRdb's table, derived via immunoSEQ multiplex PCR, lists solely in-frame clones and lacks some. Among 180,000 or so clones, less than 80% were seen once, and the ten largest hold 0.7% to 0.8%. Sequenced sample: PBMCs. These receptors were obtained from a female donor in good health and CMV-seronegative.

Only one count was recorded for this clone. This sequence joins TRBV11-3 and TRBJ2-2; 9 bases align to TRBD1. The germline CDR1 and CDR2 sequences are SGHNT and YENEEA. The V and J ends lost 4 bases and 6 bases, in that order; junction bases with no gene match: 6. CDR3 length: 15 residues. The CDR3 region has the DNA TGTGCCAGCAGCTCATCCGGGACAGGGCCCGGGGAGCTGTTTTTT. Amino acids: CASSSSGTGPGELFF.

V usage is TRBV11-2 and J usage is TRBJ2-5, with TRBD2 as a possible D gene (6 bases). CDR1 and CDR2 (germline): SGHAT, FQNNGV. The V end was cut by 7 bases, the J end by 5 bases, with 14 bases between. There are 13 residues in the CDR3. DNA of the CDR3: TGTGCCAGCAATTTCGGGGGAATGGAGACCCAGTACTTC. Translating gives CASNFGGMETQYF. Drawing the rest from reference TRBV11-2 and TRBJ2-5, the complete variable domain is EAGVAQSPRYKIIEKRQSVAFWCNPISGHATLYWYQQILGQGPKLLIQFQNNGVVDDSQLPKDRFSAERLKGVDSTLKIQPAKLEDSAVYLCASNFGGMETQYFGPGTRLLVL.

CDR3 sequence reads: CASSQVSGAGGLNTQYF. The CDR3 nucleotides are TGCGCCAGCAGCCAAGTATCTGGAGCGGGAGGGCTTAATACGCAGTATTTT. This chain joins TRBV4-3 and TRBJ2-3, with 10 bases lining up with TRBD2. The CDR3 consists of 17 residues. Germline-derived CDR1 and CDR2 are LGHNA and YSLEER. V lost 1 base to trimming and J lost 7 bases; unmatched junction nucleotides: 11.

The chain employs TRBV5-1 and TRBJ2-5; 12 bases align to TRBD2. The V segment lost 3 bases and the J segment 2 bases; nucleotides outside the gene matches: 8. Germline CDR1 is SGHRS and CDR2 is YFSETQ. The CDR3 is 17 residues long. CDR3: CASSSWTSGVTQETQYF. CDR3 nucleotide sequence: TGCGCCAGCAGCTCATGGACTAGCGGGGTTACTCAAGAGACCCAGTACTTC.

J is TRBJ1-2 and V is TRBV5-1, with 8 bases aligning to TRBD1. The CDR3 length is 14 residues. The germline gives CDR1 SGHRS, CDR2 YFSETQ. V gave up 4 bases and J gave up 4 bases; unmatched junction bases: 6. The chain's CDR3 is CASSTTGAVYGYTF. The CDR3 DNA follows: TGCGCCAGCAGCACGACAGGGGCGGTCTATGGCTACACCTTC.

The sample holds a few counts of this clone. The chain carries TRBV19 and TRBJ2-2, with 9 positions matching TRBD2. The CDR3 loop spans 15 amino acids. The V gene end was trimmed by 6 bases and the J gene end by 2 bases; junction bases not matched to a gene: 4. Germline CDR1 is LNHDA and CDR2 is SQIVND (reference sequence). In DNA, the CDR3 is TGTGCCAGTAGCCAGCGGGAGGTCAACACCGGGGAGCTGTTTTTT. This translates into CASSQREVNTGELFF.

CDR3 nucleotides: TGTGCCAGCAGCCACCCCGGGACTAGCGGTAACACAGATACGCAGTATTTT. Translating it yields CASSHPGTSGNTDTQYF. This chain joins TRBV4-2 and TRBJ2-3, with 11 bases aligning to TRBD2. The length of the CDR3 is 17 residues. Trimming removed 3 bases from V and 2 bases from J; junction bases left unmatched: 7. Germline V gives CDR1 LGHNA, CDR2 YNFKEQ.

The gene calls are TRBV19 and TRBJ2-2; D uncertain. V gave up 7 bases and J gave up 7 bases, with 19 bases separating them. Germline V gene lookup returns CDR1 LNHDA and CDR2 SQIVND (reference sequence). This CDR3 is built from 15 residues. The CDR3 spells CASKAIRMGGGELFF. In nucleotides, the CDR3 is TGTGCCAGTAAAGCGATCCGGATGGGTGGCGGGGAGCTGTTTTTT.

The V call is TRBV11-3, the J call TRBJ2-1; 9 bases are a match to TRBD1. Looked up from germline, CDR1 is SGHNT and CDR2 is YENEEA. The length of the CDR3 is 13 residues. V shed 3 bases and J 10 bases; nucleotides not matched to a gene: 4. Here the CDR3 reads CASSFRQGGEQFF. CDR3 nucleotide sequence: TGTGCCAGCAGCTTTCGACAGGGGGGAGAGCAGTTCTTC.

The V call is TRBV30, the J call TRBJ2-1; D possibly corresponds to TRBD2 (6 bases). The CDR3 sequence is 16 residues long. From germline, CDR1 is GTSNPN and CDR2 SVGIG (reference sequence). Trimming cost V 2 bases and J 5 bases, with 19 bases left between them. CDR3 sequence reads: CAWSPSRRDLNNEQFF. The CDR3 DNA reads as TGTGCCTGGAGTCCCTCCAGGCGGGATCTTAACAATGAGCAGTTCTTC.

In its sample, this clone was seen a few times. The rearrangement uses TRBV10-3 and TRBJ2-1, with 12 bases lining up with TRBD2. Trimming cost V 6 bases and J 9 bases; bases outside gene matches: 12. This CDR3 is built from 16 residues. Germline-derived CDR1 and CDR2 are ENHRY and SYGVKD. For the CDR3, the DNA is TGTGCCATCAGCCCCTCCCTAGCGGGGGGGCGAGGTGAGCAGTTCTTC. This codes for CAISPSLAGGRGEQFF.

This clone turned up a few times. V is TRBV4-2 and J is TRBJ1-6; 7 positions agree with TRBD1. Per germline, CDR1 LGHNA and CDR2 YNFKEQ. The CDR3 covers 15 residues. Trimming at V came to 0 bases and at J to 10 bases, leaving 6 bases not matched to a gene. The CDR3 loop reads CASSQETGVGSPLHF. CDR3 nucleotides: TGTGCCAGCAGCCAAGAAACAGGGGTAGGATCACCCCTCCACTTT.

The gene calls are TRBV6-5 and TRBJ2-1, with D possibly matching TRBD1 (6 bases). There are 15 residues in the CDR3. Germline CDR1 is MNHEY and CDR2 is SVGAGI. V was shortened by 5 bases and J by 0 bases, with 11 bases between the two germline ends. The CDR3 protein is CASSGQLSSYNEQFF. The CDR3 DNA is TGTGCCAGCAGTGGACAGCTTAGCTCCTACAATGAGCAGTTCTTC.

CDR3: CASSRDTHNSPLHF. DNA for the CDR3: TGTGCCAGCAGCCGGGACACCCATAATTCACCCCTCCACTTT. J is TRBJ1-6 and V is TRBV6-4; D perhaps matches TRBD1 (6 bases). Looked up from germline, CDR1 is MRHNA and CDR2 is SNTAGT. There are 14 residues in the CDR3. The ends were cut back, 6 bases at V and 5 bases at J, with 11 bases in the middle.

This chain uses TRBV15 with TRBJ2-5; tentatively, D is TRBD2 (6 bases). V lost 1 base and J lost 3, with 12 bases in between. Looked up from germline, CDR1 is LNHNV and CDR2 is YYDKDF (reference sequence). This CDR3 is 15 amino acids long. CDR3 DNA: TGTGCCACCAGCAGAGGGCCCGGAGGGGAAGAGACCCAGTACTTC. Translating gives CATSRGPGGEETQYF.

The chain employs TRBV6-5 and TRBJ1-2, with unresolved D. This CDR3 spans 15 amino acids. CDR1 is MNHEY and CDR2 is SVGAGI in the germline V gene. V dropped 8 bases and J dropped 0 bases, with 16 bases sitting between them. For the CDR3, the DNA is TGTGCCAGCTCCCCGTTTAGCCAAGCTAACTATGGCTACACCTTC. The encoded protein is CASSPFSQANYGYTF.

The chain combines TRBV19 with TRBJ2-1; the match to TRBD1 covers 9 bases. Germline loops: CDR1 LNHDA, CDR2 SQIVND (reference sequence). With 8 bases clipped from V and 6 bases from J, the junction kept 8 bases outside the gene matches. The CDR3 covers 14 residues. The CDR3, as DNA: TGTGCCAGTTTATCACAGGGGGCGGTCAATGAGCAGTTCTTC. Translating it yields CASLSQGAVNEQFF.

The chain employs TRBV6-5 and TRBJ2-5; tentative D call: TRBD2 (6 bases). The J call may be wrong; the DNA end is better matched by TRBJ2-7. The germline CDR1 and CDR2 sequences are MNHEY and SVGAGI. This CDR3 comprises 15 residues. The CDR3 here is CASSYGRGASYEQYF. The DNA of the CDR3 is TGTGCCAGCAGTTACGGGCGCGGGGCATCCTACGAGCAGTACTTC.

The chain links TRBV14 to TRBJ1-2; 10 bases are a match to TRBD1. Germline-derived CDR1 and CDR2 are SGHDN and FVKESK. The CDR3 spans 17 residues. J gave up 4 bases and V 1 base, and 9 bases lay outside the gene matches. As DNA, the CDR3 is TGTGCCAGCAGCCAAGGCCAAGACAGGGGGCGCAGCTATGGCTACACCTTC. Amino acid sequence: CASSQGQDRGRSYGYTF.

The chain carries TRBV10-3 and TRBJ2-7, with 9 bases identical to TRBD1. Germline V gene sequence: CDR1 ENHRY, CDR2 SYGVKD. This CDR3 region has 16 residues. J gave up 6 bases and V 0 bases, and 9 bases lay outside the gene matches. For the CDR3, the DNA is TGTGCCATCAGTGAGTCCGGAGGAGGGACAGGGTTCGAGCAGTACTTC. Translating gives CAISESGGGTGFEQYF.

J is TRBJ1-1 and V is TRBV7-2, with no clear D. CDR3 length: 15 residues. The V gene lost 2 bases and the J gene lost 4 bases, with 14 bases spanning the gap. Germline V lookup: CDR1 SGHTA, CDR2 FQGNSA. This CDR3 reads CASSLSGTKTTEAFF. The DNA of the CDR3 is TGTGCCAGCAGCTTAAGCGGTACGAAGACCACTGAAGCTTTCTTT.

The chain recombines TRBV27 with TRBJ2-3; D gene unclear. Per the germline V gene, CDR1 is MNHEY and CDR2 is SMNVEV (reference sequence). This CDR3 spans 14 amino acids. The V and J ends lost 8 bases and 1 base respectively, with 13 bases between them. CDR3 sequence reads: CASALGTGTDTQYF. In DNA form, the CDR3 reads TGTGCCAGCGCCCTAGGCACGGGCACAGATACGCAGTATTTT.

The rearrangement joins TRBV10-3 to TRBJ2-2, with 10 bases matching TRBD1. The CDR3 loop spans 16 amino acids. CDR1 is ENHRY and CDR2 is SYGVKD in the germline V gene. Unmatched junction bases numbered 8, after V lost 6 bases and J lost 4 bases. The CDR3 nucleotides read TGTGCCATCAGGTGGGACAGGGGCACTTCCACCGGGGAGCTGTTTTTT. It is translated as CAIRWDRGTSTGELFF.

This chain links TRBV27 with TRBJ1-2; 9 nucleotides match TRBD1. CDR3 length: 16 residues. Trimming cost V 6 bases and J 5 bases; bases outside gene matches: 13. The germline V gene encodes CDR1 MNHEY and CDR2 SMNVEV (reference sequence). The CDR3 loop reads CASRTRNRGHGYGYTF. As DNA, the CDR3 is TGTGCCAGCAGGACACGAAACAGGGGGCACGGGTATGGCTACACCTTC.

The rearrangement uses TRBV18 and TRBJ1-2, with 7 bases identical to TRBD1. The CDR3 loop spans 14 amino acids. The ends lost 3 bases at V and 0 bases at J; junction bases unmatched: 1. Germline lookup yields CDR1 KGHSH and CDR2 LQKENI. This chain's CDR3 is CASSPTGSNYGYTF. CDR3 DNA: TGTGCCAGCTCACCGACAGGGTCTAACTATGGCTACACCTTC.

The J gene is TRBJ2-5, the V gene TRBV7-8; the match to TRBD2 covers 11 bases. CDR1 and CDR2 (germline): SGHVS, FQNEAQ. The V and J ends lost 0 bases and 2 bases, in that order; junction bases with no gene match: 11. CDR3 length: 19 residues. DNA for the CDR3: TGTGCCAGCAGCTTAGCGCAATGGGGTAGCGGGAGGGCACAAGAGACCCAGTACTTC. Amino acid sequence: CASSLAQWGSGRAQETQYF.

In nucleotides, the CDR3 is TGTGCCAGCAGTACCAAATTCATAGCTTCCCCAACTACTGCCCAGTACTTC. It specifies CASSTKFIASPTTAQYF. The V gene is TRBV28, the J gene TRBJ2-5, with D unclear. Trimming removed 5 bases from V and 9 bases from J, with 28 bases in between. The CDR3 sequence is 17 residues long. Looked up from germline, CDR1 is MDHEN and CDR2 is SYDVKM.